This T cell receptor beta chain was found in a study of T cell changes during pregnancy in multiple sclerosis. This CDR3 spans 16 amino acids. Trimming removed 0 bases from V and 0 bases from J, with 11 bases in between. Germline V gene data show CDR1 as SGHRS and CDR2 as YFSETQ. Sequencing used immunoSEQ multiplex PCR; TCRdb keeps in-frame clones, though not all of them. The table includes some 94,000 clones, approximately 89% detected once. This TCR derives from a female donor in good health, enrolled as a control in a pregnancy study. This chain links TRBV5-1 with TRBJ2-3, with D possibly TRBD2 on 5 matching bases. Sequenced material: peripheral blood, taken in the first trimester of pregnancy. CDR3 bases: TGCGCCAGCAGCTTGGATGTGGAGGTGAGCACAGATACGCAGTATTTT. It encodes CASSLDVEVSTDTQYF.